The text below deals with one T cell receptor (beta chain). Profiled with immunoSEQ multiplex PCR; TCRdb holds only in-frame clones, not every one. The repertoire holds roughly 160,000 clones, around 86% seen once, with about 0.98% in the top ten. V was shortened by 6 bases and J by 1 base, with 12 bases between the two germline ends. The germline V gene encodes CDR1 LNHDA and CDR2 SQIVND (reference sequence). This CDR3 contains 14 residues. This record belongs to a study of blood T cell repertoires in COVID-19. Study overall: Acute and convalescent COVID-19 specimens originated in the United States, Italy and Spain.

The chain has TRBV19 and TRBJ1-2, with D possibly TRBD1 on 6 matching bases. The clonotype originates from a man younger than 30 with acute or convalescent COVID-19. The sequenced sample was peripheral blood. The CDR3 reads CASSPGRGNYGYTF. The CDR3 region has the DNA TGTGCCAGTAGCCCTGGCAGGGGTAACTATGGCTACACCTTC. The variable domain in full, completed from reference TRBV19 and TRBJ1-2, reads DGGITQSPKYLFRKEGQNVTLSCEQNLNHDAMYWYRQDPGQGLRLIYYSQIVNDFQKGDIAEGYSVSREKKESFPLTVTSAQKNPTAFYLCASSPGRGNYGYTFGSGTRLTVV.